This TCR beta chain is drawn from a study of patients and donors after allogeneic stem cell transplantation. The sample holds one count of this clonotype. Germline V gives CDR1 MNHEY, CDR2 SVGEGT. The ends were cut back, 2 bases at V and 2 bases at J, with 7 bases in the middle. CDR3 size: 14 residues. MiXCR, run by TCRdb on the RT-PCR reads, gives a single entry per CDR3 protein. The repertoire holds approximately 170,000 distinct CDR3 sequences, with about a quarter as singletons. The origin of this receptor is a human donor who was either an allogeneic HSCT recipient or a stem cell or donor lymphocyte infusion donor (not recorded which). It is not recorded whose cells these are; they may come from a transplant donor. The sequencing sample was made of blood, either unsorted or a sorted T cell fraction (not recorded which). This chain connects TRBV6-2 or TRBV6-3 to TRBJ2-1; possible D gene TRBD2, 6 bases. Here the CDR3 reads CASSYRGTYNEQFF. CDR3 sequence (DNA): TGTGCCAGCAGTTACCGGGGGACCTACAATGAGCAGTTCTTC.